These 12 T cell receptor beta chains were all obtained from the same sample, sequenced in a study of T cells in Graves' hyperthyroidism and ophthalmopathy. RNA transcripts served as the template for amplifying TCR beta CDR3 regions. TCR CDR3 regions were first amplified by RT-PCR with HTBI primers. TCRdb processed the multiplex PCR reads anew with MiXCR; each CDR3 protein has one entry. The sample contains about 560,000 distinct CDR3 sequences, about 45% of which appear only once. The sample comprised peripheral blood or thyroid tissue (not recorded which). Every receptor here comes from a young woman with Graves' hyperthyroidism.

CDR3 region: CASSQPGQGINEQYF. The CDR3 bases are TGTGCCAGCAGCCAACCGGGACAGGGGATAAACGAGCAGTACTTC. The chain employs TRBV2 and TRBJ2-7, with TRBD1 matching 10 bases. Germline-derived CDR1 and CDR2 are SNHLY and FYNNEI. The trim removed 6 bases at V and 5 bases at J, leaving 10 bases unmatched. The CDR3 runs to 15 residues.

The rearrangement links TRBV20-1 to TRBJ1-4; no clear D. Germline CDR1 DFQATT, CDR2 SNEGSKA (reference sequence). The CDR3 is 12 amino acids. Trimming removed 6 bases at V and 3 bases at J, with 8 bases between. The CDR3 region has the DNA TGCAGTGCCCATGCCCCTAATGAAAAACTGTTTTTT. As protein: CSAHAPNEKLFF.

Details on this clonotype: An end of the junction does not agree with germline; a read error may underlie this. This chain joins TRBV6-1 and TRBJ2-5, with D perhaps being TRBD1 or TRBD2 (6 bases each). This CDR3 region has 16 residues. CDR1 MNHNS and CDR2 SASEGT come from the germline V gene. The CDR3 nucleotides are TGTGCCAGCAGCTCGAGGGGGAGGATACCAGCAGCGGGCGAAGAGTTC. Amino acids: CASSSRGRIPAAGEEF.

This clonotype has only a few counts. V and J are TRBV12-3 or TRBV12-4 and TRBJ1-2; possible D gene TRBD1, 6 bases. Trimming took 7 bases from V and 4 from J, leaving 25 bases between them. CDR3 length: 17 amino acids. This chain's CDR3 is CASTRGSNLQGAYGYTF. The CDR3 DNA reads as TGTGCCAGCACCCGGGGGAGCAATCTACAGGGTGCCTATGGCTACACCTTC.

This clonotype was seen only a few times. The chain recombines TRBV29-1 with TRBJ1-2, with D hard to call. The germline V gene encodes CDR1 SQVTM and CDR2 ANQGSEA. The V end was cut by 3 bases, the J end by 0 bases, with 17 bases between. This CDR3 comprises 16 residues. The CDR3 here is CSVDRTNEDANYGYTF. CDR3 coding DNA: TGCAGCGTTGACAGAACCAACGAGGACGCTAACTATGGCTACACCTTC.

This chain joins TRBV7-2 and TRBJ2-3, with D perhaps TRBD1 (7 bases). Trimming shortened V by 4 bases and J by 2 bases, and 16 bases separated the two germline ends. Germline assignment: CDR1 SGHTA and CDR2 FQGNSA. The CDR3 is 16 residues long. The CDR3 DNA is TGTGCCAGCAGCTCCCAGGGGGGACGTCTCACAGATACGCAGTATTTT. This encodes CASSSQGGRLTDTQYF. Drawing the rest from reference TRBV7-2 and TRBJ2-3, the complete variable domain is GAGVSQSPSNKVTEKGKDVELRCDPISGHTALYWYRQSLGQGLEFLIYFQGNSAPDKSGLPSDRFSAERTGGSVSTLTIQRTQQEDSAVYLCASSSQGGRLTDTQYFGPGTRLTVL.

This chain links TRBV11-2 with TRBJ2-7; D gene unclear. This CDR3 spans 11 amino acids. Germline-derived CDR1 and CDR2 are SGHAT and FQNNGV. The CDR3 nucleotides read TGTGCTGGGCTAGGAGTCTACGAGCAGTACTTC. This encodes CAGLGVYEQYF.

For the CDR3, the DNA is TGTGCCAGCAGCGTAGGGGGCGGCCGATCCACTGAAGCTTTCTTT. It codes for CASSVGGGRSTEAFF. This chain joins TRBV7-3 and TRBJ1-1; 7 positions match TRBD1. The J segment lost 4 bases and the V segment lost 5 bases, leaving 10 bases of the junction unmatched. The CDR3 spans 15 residues. Germline V gene sequence: CDR1 SGHTA, CDR2 FQGTGA.

V is TRBV7-9 and J is TRBJ2-5; no clear D. The germline gives CDR1 SEHNR, CDR2 FQNEAQ (reference sequence). The CDR3 extends over 18 amino acids. The germline V and J ends were trimmed by 3 bases and 2 bases, with 22 bases remaining between them. The DNA for the CDR3 is TGTGCCAGCAGCTTTCCTTTTCCAGTGCATGCACGACAAGAGACCCAGTACTTC. Its protein is CASSFPFPVHARQETQYF.

This rearrangement joins TRBV29-1 to TRBJ2-1; D might be TRBD2 (5 bases). The V gene's germline CDR1 is SQVTM and CDR2 ANQGSEA. The CDR3 loop spans 11 amino acids. Trimming took off 6 bases at V and 7 bases at J, with 10 bases between the two ends. CDR3 sequence reads: CSVEAENEQFF. The DNA for the CDR3 is TGCAGCGTGGAGGCGGAGAATGAGCAGTTCTTC.

This sequence joins TRBV20-1 and TRBJ2-7, with D tentatively TRBD2 (5 bases). The CDR3 is 15 amino acids. Germline V gene data show CDR1 as DFQATT and CDR2 as SNEGSKA (reference sequence). The V end was cut by 6 bases, the J end by 0 bases, with 18 bases between. Here the CDR3 reads CSARRAETSSYEQYF. The CDR3 DNA is TGCAGTGCCCGCAGAGCGGAGACGAGCTCCTACGAGCAGTACTTC.

This clonotype showed up many times. The J gene is TRBJ2-7, the V gene TRBV7-9; D ambiguous. Germline V gene data show CDR1 as SEHNR and CDR2 as FQNEAQ (reference sequence). The CDR3 contains 12 residues. V was trimmed by 4 bases and J by 3 bases, leaving 7 bases between them. DNA for the CDR3: TGTGCCAGCAGCTCAGAGGACTACGAGCAGTACTTC. It encodes CASSSEDYEQYF.